Each of the 32 T cell receptor beta chains below was sequenced from the same sample in a study of T cell changes during pregnancy in multiple sclerosis. Clones were sequenced by immunoSEQ multiplex PCR, and TCRdb holds only the in-frame ones, with some missing. In the table there are 50,000 or so clones, 80% to 95% of which are singletons. The sample here was CD4+ T cells from peripheral blood mononuclear cells, taken in the third trimester of pregnancy. Source of these receptors: a female donor with multiple sclerosis, enrolled in a pregnancy study.

This clone was seen a single time. The rearrangement uses TRBV5-1 and TRBJ2-7, with 15 bases that match TRBD2. The trim removed 4 bases at V and 4 bases at J, leaving 9 bases unmatched. This CDR3 has 17 amino acids. Germline CDR1 reads SGHRS; CDR2 reads YFSETQ. The CDR3 DNA sequence: TGCGCCAGCAGCCCCGGACTAGCGGGGGGGCCCCGGTACGAGCAGTACTTC. Protein sequence: CASSPGLAGGPRYEQYF. Filled out from reference TRBV5-1 and TRBJ2-7, the complete variable domain reads KAGVTQTPRYLIKTRGQQVTLSCSPISGHRSVSWYQQTPGQGLQFLFEYFSETQRNKGNFPGRFSGRQFSNSRSEMNVSTLELGDSALYLCASSPGLAGGPRYEQYFGPGTRLTVT.

The chain joins TRBV19 to TRBJ1-5, with 10 bases lining up with TRBD1. The germline gives CDR1 LNHDA, CDR2 SQIVND (reference sequence). The CDR3 totals 14 residues. The V gene end was trimmed by 3 bases and the J gene end by 6 bases; junction bases not matched to a gene: 2. CDR3 sequence (DNA): TGTGCCAGTAGTATGACAGGGGGCGGTCAGCCCCAGCATTTT. Amino acid sequence: CASSMTGGGQPQHF.

The genes are TRBV19 and TRBJ1-5; D gene uncertain. Germline-derived CDR1 and CDR2 are LNHDA and SQIVND (reference sequence). V was cut by 5 bases and J by 5 bases, with 7 bases left in between. The CDR3 length is 12 residues. The CDR3 DNA follows: TGTGCCAGTAGTCCACGGGATCAGCCCCAGCATTTT. Translation: CASSPRDQPQHF.

CDR3 bases: TGTGCCAGCTCACCACAGACTGCGAGCAATCAGCCCCAGCATTTT. It translates to CASSPQTASNQPQHF. V is TRBV18 and J is TRBJ1-5; D not resolved. CDR3 length equals 15 residues. V gave up 1 base and J gave up 1 base, with 8 bases separating them. CDR1 is KGHSH, CDR2 LQKENI, per germline. Filled out from reference TRBV18 and TRBJ1-5, the complete variable domain reads NAGVMQNPRHLVRRRGQEARLRCSPMKGHSHVYWYRQLPEEGLKFMVYLQKENIIDESGMPKERFSAEFPKEGPSILRIQQVVRGDSAAYFCASSPQTASNQPQHFGDGTRLSIL.

This chain joins TRBV11-2 and TRBJ2-1; 11 bases line up with TRBD2. Trimming took 3 bases from V and 0 from J; bases not matched to a gene: 4. The germline V gene has CDR1 SGHAT and CDR2 FQNNGV. The CDR3 length is 17 residues. DNA of the CDR3: TGTGCCAGCAGCTTTAGCGGGGGGGCCGGCTCCTACAATGAGCAGTTCTTC. Protein product: CASSFSGGAGSYNEQFF.

The rearrangement uses TRBV7-3 and TRBJ2-5; 7 bases fit TRBD1. This CDR3 is 13 amino acids long. Germline V gives CDR1 SGHTA, CDR2 FQGTGA. V shed 2 bases, J shed 3 bases, and the junction held 0 bases outside the gene matches. The CDR3 DNA sequence: TGTGCCAGCAGCTTAGGGACAGAAGAGACCCAGTACTTC. Its protein product is CASSLGTEETQYF.

J is TRBJ2-3 and V is TRBV29-1, with D perhaps TRBD1 (6 bases). Trimming stripped 7 bases from V and 5 bases from J, with 22 bases between. Germline assignment: CDR1 SQVTM and CDR2 ANQGSEA. The CDR3 extends over 15 amino acids. CDR3 coding DNA: TGCAGCGCACCGACTTCACAGGGCCGGCAAGATACGCAGTATTTT. This codes for CSAPTSQGRQDTQYF.

This sequence joins TRBV27 and TRBJ1-4, with 7 bases identical to TRBD1. This CDR3 is 15 amino acids long. Per germline, CDR1 MNHEY and CDR2 SMNVEV (reference sequence). Trimming removed 6 bases from V and 8 bases from J; junction bases left unmatched: 12. The CDR3 DNA follows: TGTGCCAGCAGCCGGGGACAGCCACGGAACGAAAAACTGTTTTTT. It specifies CASSRGQPRNEKLFF.

The chain couples TRBV6-5 to TRBJ1-4; 8 bases align to TRBD1. CDR1 is MNHEY and CDR2 is SVGAGI in the germline V gene. The CDR3 is made up of 16 amino acids. The junction had 4 bases not matched to a gene; V was cut back by 2 bases and J by 2 bases. CDR3 residues: CASSYAYRGTNEKLFF. The CDR3 nucleotides read TGTGCCAGCAGTTACGCCTACAGGGGGACTAATGAAAAACTGTTTTTT.

The genes are TRBV19 and TRBJ1-6; 8 positions match TRBD1. V lost 8 bases to trimming and J lost 8 bases; unmatched junction nucleotides: 5. The CDR3 contains 13 residues. Looked up from germline, CDR1 is LNHDA and CDR2 is SQIVND (reference sequence). The CDR3 DNA reads TGTGCCAGTCGGGAACAGGGGGATTCACCCCTCCACTTT. Its protein product is CASREQGDSPLHF.

The chain uses TRBV5-6 and TRBJ2-1; no reliable D call. Trimming removed 6 bases from V and 7 bases from J, with 14 bases in between. Germline V gene lookup returns CDR1 SGHDT and CDR2 YYEEEE. This CDR3 spans 13 amino acids. CDR3 DNA: TGTGCCAGCACCGGCGTACAGTGGAATGAGCAGTTCTTC. Translation: CASTGVQWNEQFF.

J is TRBJ1-5 and V is TRBV5-1; no reliable D call. There are 14 residues in the CDR3. Trimming pared 0 bases from V and 7 bases from J, leaving 11 bases between. Looked up from germline, CDR1 is SGHRS and CDR2 is YFSETQ. The CDR3 protein is CASSLAGISQPQHF. The CDR3 nucleotides are TGCGCCAGCAGCTTGGCCGGGATATCACAGCCCCAGCATTTT.

The CDR3 here is CASSQGGLAGTYNEQFF. The CDR3 coding sequence is TGTGCCAGCAGCCAAGGAGGACTAGCGGGAACCTACAATGAGCAGTTCTTC. The V and J genes are TRBV4-2 and TRBJ2-1; 12 bases fit TRBD2. This CDR3 contains 17 residues. Looked up from germline, CDR1 is LGHNA and CDR2 is YNFKEQ. Trimming cost V 1 base and J 2 bases; bases outside gene matches: 3.

This clone turned up a few times. The V and J genes are TRBV5-6 and TRBJ1-6; D not resolved. This CDR3 region has 14 residues. Trimming took 7 bases from V and 9 from J, leaving 17 bases between them. The germline gives CDR1 SGHDT, CDR2 YYEEEE. The CDR3 here is CASSRMSVSSPLHF. CDR3 coding DNA: TGTGCCAGCTCGAGGATGTCGGTCAGTTCACCCCTCCACTTT. The whole variable domain, filled in from reference TRBV5-6 and TRBJ1-6, reads DAGVTQSPTHLIKTRGQQVTLRCSPKSGHDTVSWYQQALGQGPQFIFQYYEEEERQRGNFPDRFSGHQFPNYSSELNVNALLLGDSALYLCASSRMSVSSPLHFGNGTRLTVT.

The V and J genes are TRBV10-3 and TRBJ2-1; 10 bases map to TRBD2. This CDR3 comprises 17 residues. V dropped 2 bases and J dropped 2; count of bases not matched to a gene: 6. Germline loops: CDR1 ENHRY, CDR2 SYGVKD. The CDR3 DNA reads TGTGCCATCAGTGAGGCTAGCGGGAGTAACACCTACAATGAGCAGTTCTTC. Its protein product is CAISEASGSNTYNEQFF.

The chain recombines TRBV29-1 with TRBJ1-1, with D uncertain. This CDR3 has 13 residues. Germline CDR1 is SQVTM and CDR2 is ANQGSEA. The V gene lost 3 bases and the J gene lost 0 bases, with 8 bases spanning the gap. The CDR3 DNA sequence: TGCAGCGTTGACTTACTTCTGAACACTGAAGCTTTCTTT. This gives the protein CSVDLLLNTEAFF.

This rearrangement joins TRBV6-1 to TRBJ2-1; D perhaps matches TRBD2 (5 bases). Trimming stripped 6 bases from V and 1 base from J, with 10 bases between. Germline CDR1 reads MNHNS; CDR2 reads SASEGT. This CDR3 has 14 amino acids. Written as DNA, the CDR3 is TGTGCCAGCAGGGTAGCGTCTTCCTACAATGAGCAGTTCTTC. Its protein is CASRVASSYNEQFF.

The V and J genes are TRBV6-5 and TRBJ2-6; D gene uncertain. Germline CDR1 is MNHEY and CDR2 is SVGAGI. V was cut by 2 bases and J by 0 bases, with 5 bases left in between. The CDR3 totals 15 residues. DNA for the CDR3: TGTGCCAGCAGTTACGGGCGCTCTGGGGCCAACGTCCTGACTTTC. Its protein is CASSYGRSGANVLTF.

The rearrangement joins TRBV7-3 to TRBJ2-1; 8 bases fit TRBD2. Germline CDR1 reads SGHTA; CDR2 reads FQGTGA. The CDR3 length is 15 residues. Trimming cost V 5 bases and J 8 bases; bases outside gene matches: 11. The DNA for the CDR3 is TGTGCCAGCAGCAAAAGGAGCGGGAGCAGCCATGAGCAGTTCTTC. As protein: CASSKRSGSSHEQFF. The variable domain in full, completed from reference TRBV7-3 and TRBJ2-1, reads GAGVSQTPSNKVTEKGKYVELRCDPISGHTALYWYRQSLGQGPEFLIYFQGTGAADDSGLPNDRFFAVRPEGSVSTLKIQRTERGDSAVYLCASSKRSGSSHEQFFGPGTRLTVL.

The chain is built from TRBV2 and TRBJ2-6, with D possibly TRBD2 on 5 matching bases. The V end lost 8 bases, the J end lost 2 bases, and 10 bases lay between the germline ends. This CDR3 spans 14 amino acids. Germline loops: CDR1 SNHLY, CDR2 FYNNEI. The CDR3 region has the DNA TGTGCCAGCTCGAGCGGAACTGGGGCCAACGTCCTGACTTTC. This sequence encodes CASSSGTGANVLTF.

The DNA for the CDR3 is TGTGCCAGCAGCGCCGGATCCGGGACAGGTTATGGCTACACCTTC. It codes for CASSAGSGTGYGYTF. This chain connects TRBV9 to TRBJ1-2; the match to TRBD1 covers 8 bases. The germline V gene encodes CDR1 SGDLS and CDR2 YYNGEE. The trim removed 3 bases at V and 5 bases at J, leaving 9 bases unmatched. The CDR3 is made up of 15 amino acids.

This clone appeared once. This chain joins TRBV28 and TRBJ1-5; weak D call: TRBD1 (5 bases). Trimming pared 7 bases from V and 4 bases from J, leaving 20 bases between. Germline V lookup: CDR1 MDHEN, CDR2 SYDVKM. The CDR3 has 16 residues. The CDR3 reads CASISPWQGGNQPQHF. The CDR3 bases are TGTGCCAGCATATCCCCGTGGCAGGGCGGTAATCAGCCCCAGCATTTT.

The V gene is TRBV7-9, the J gene TRBJ2-1; 12 bases map to TRBD2. With V trimmed by 1 base and J by 10 bases, 11 bases remained unmatched. The CDR3 has 17 amino acids. CDR1 is SEHNR and CDR2 is FQNEAQ in the germline V gene (reference sequence). CDR3 sequence: CASSLEVLAGGGVEQFF. The CDR3 DNA follows: TGTGCCAGCAGCTTAGAGGTGCTAGCGGGAGGGGGTGTAGAGCAGTTCTTC.

This clone has only one observation. J is TRBJ2-7 and V is TRBV25-1; a weak D match, TRBD2 (5 bases). This CDR3 contains 13 residues. V was pared by 6 bases and J by 6 bases, with 15 bases between. CDR1 MGHDK and CDR2 SYGVNS come from the germline V gene. The CDR3 spells CASSNTRVGEQYF. The CDR3 DNA follows: TGTGCCAGCAGCAATACTAGGGTCGGCGAGCAGTACTTC.

The V gene is TRBV5-1, the J gene TRBJ2-7, with 7 bases aligning to TRBD1. The CDR3 length is 16 residues. Losses at the gene ends were 1 base for V and 0 bases for J; bases not matched to a gene: 7. Germline CDR1 reads SGHRS; CDR2 reads YFSETQ. CDR3 sequence reads: CASSLTLGQASYEQYF. The DNA of the CDR3 is TGCGCCAGCAGCTTGACTTTAGGACAGGCCTCCTACGAGCAGTACTTC.

In this sample, this clone turned up once. This sequence joins TRBV6-1 and TRBJ2-7; D possibly corresponds to TRBD1 (5 bases). Germline V gene data show CDR1 as MNHNS and CDR2 as SASEGT. The CDR3 extends over 12 amino acids. Trimming pared 6 bases from V and 4 bases from J, leaving 10 bases between. CDR3 protein: CASRDTVYEQYF. The CDR3 coding sequence is TGTGCCAGCAGGGACACTGTATACGAGCAGTACTTC.

The J gene is TRBJ1-5, the V gene TRBV25-1, with 9 bases lining up with TRBD1. J lost 1 base, V lost 6 bases, and 1 base had no gene match. The CDR3 runs to 14 residues. Germline-derived CDR1 and CDR2 are MGHDK and SYGVNS. The CDR3 is CASRGTGSNQPQHF. The CDR3 nucleotides are TGTGCCAGCAGAGGGACAGGGAGCAATCAGCCCCAGCATTTT. Complete variable domain (other parts from reference TRBV25-1 and TRBJ1-5): EADIYQTPRYLVIGTGKKITLECSQTMGHDKMYWYQQDPGMELHLIHYSYGVNSTEKGDLSSESTVSRIRTEHFPLTLESARPSHTSQYLCASRGTGSNQPQHFGDGTRLSIL.

The V gene is TRBV29-1, the J gene TRBJ1-1; tentatively, D is TRBD1 (5 bases). Looked up from germline, CDR1 is SQVTM and CDR2 is ANQGSEA. Trimming left V 7 bases short and J 3 bases short, with 18 bases between. This CDR3 is 14 amino acids long. CDR3 nucleotide sequence: TGCAGCGCGGTTCGGGGGGAGTTAGACACTGAAGCTTTCTTT. As protein: CSAVRGELDTEAFF.

The chain has TRBV4-2 and TRBJ1-4; 8 bases map to TRBD1. The length of the CDR3 is 14 residues. J lost 7 bases, V lost 2 bases, and 3 bases had no gene match. Germline CDR1 is LGHNA and CDR2 is YNFKEQ. The chain's CDR3 is CASSQSRGREKLFF. DNA of the CDR3: TGTGCCAGCAGCCAATCCAGGGGGCGTGAAAAACTGTTTTTT.

This rearrangement joins TRBV9 to TRBJ1-1; D is undetermined. V lost 0 bases and J 0 bases, leaving 15 bases between the germline ends. This CDR3 comprises 17 residues. Germline V lookup: CDR1 SGDLS, CDR2 YYNGEE. The CDR3 is CASSVGGFVGLNTEAFF. The CDR3 region has the DNA TGTGCCAGCAGCGTAGGAGGGTTCGTGGGATTGAACACTGAAGCTTTCTTT.

The V and J genes are TRBV7-9 and TRBJ2-5; 11 bases line up with TRBD2. V shed 4 bases, J shed 4 bases, and the junction held 8 bases outside the gene matches. Per germline, CDR1 SEHNR and CDR2 FQNEAQ (reference sequence). The CDR3 extends over 16 amino acids. The CDR3 coding sequence is TGTGCCAGCAGCTCGTATGGGGGGACTAGCGGAGAGACCCAGTACTTC. Translating it yields CASSSYGGTSGETQYF.

The V and J genes are TRBV5-5 and TRBJ2-2, with 7 bases that match TRBD2. The CDR3 contains 17 residues. The junction had 10 bases not matched to a gene; V was cut back by 4 bases and J by 1 base. The V gene's germline CDR1 is SGHKS and CDR2 YYEKEE (reference sequence). The CDR3 bases are TGTGCCAGCAGCCCGGGAGTTTGGGGGGGGAACACCGGGGAGCTGTTTTTT. It translates to CASSPGVWGGNTGELFF.